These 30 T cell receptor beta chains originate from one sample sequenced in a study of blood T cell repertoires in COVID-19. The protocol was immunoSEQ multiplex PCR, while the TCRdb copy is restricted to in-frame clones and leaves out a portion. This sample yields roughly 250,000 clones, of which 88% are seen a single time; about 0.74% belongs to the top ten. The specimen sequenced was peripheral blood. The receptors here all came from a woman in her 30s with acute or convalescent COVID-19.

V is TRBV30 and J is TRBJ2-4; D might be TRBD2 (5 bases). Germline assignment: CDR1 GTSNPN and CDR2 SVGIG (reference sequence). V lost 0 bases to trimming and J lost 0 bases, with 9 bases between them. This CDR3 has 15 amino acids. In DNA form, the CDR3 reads TGTGCCTGGAGTGTTGCGGGTCTAGCCAAAAACATTCAGTACTTC. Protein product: CAWSVAGLAKNIQYF.

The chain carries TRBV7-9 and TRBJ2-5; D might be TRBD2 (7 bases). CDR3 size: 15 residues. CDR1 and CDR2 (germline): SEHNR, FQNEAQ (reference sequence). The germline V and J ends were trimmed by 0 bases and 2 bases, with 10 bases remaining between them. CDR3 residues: CASSLAGGGQETQYF. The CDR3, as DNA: TGTGCCAGCAGCTTAGCGGGAGGGGGGCAAGAGACCCAGTACTTC.

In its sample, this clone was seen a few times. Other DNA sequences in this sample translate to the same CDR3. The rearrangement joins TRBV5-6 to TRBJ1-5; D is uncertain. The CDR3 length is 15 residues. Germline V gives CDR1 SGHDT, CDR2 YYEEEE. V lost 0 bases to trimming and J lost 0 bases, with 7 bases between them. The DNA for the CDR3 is TGTGCCAGCAGCTTGGGGCAGAATAGCAATCAGCCCCAGCATTTT. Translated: CASSLGQNSNQPQHF.

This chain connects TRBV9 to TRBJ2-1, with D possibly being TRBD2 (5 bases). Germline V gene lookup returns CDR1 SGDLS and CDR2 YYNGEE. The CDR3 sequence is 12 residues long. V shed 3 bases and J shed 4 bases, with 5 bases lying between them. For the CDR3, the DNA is TGTGCCAGCAGCGGCGGGTACAATGAGCAGTTCTTC. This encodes CASSGGYNEQFF.

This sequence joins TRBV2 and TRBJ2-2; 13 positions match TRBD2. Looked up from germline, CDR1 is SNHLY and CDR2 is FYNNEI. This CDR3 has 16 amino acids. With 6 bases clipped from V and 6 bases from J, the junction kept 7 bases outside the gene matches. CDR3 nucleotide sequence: TGTGCCAGCAGCGTCACTAGCGGGAGGGCTCCCGGGGAGCTGTTTTTT. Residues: CASSVTSGRAPGELFF.

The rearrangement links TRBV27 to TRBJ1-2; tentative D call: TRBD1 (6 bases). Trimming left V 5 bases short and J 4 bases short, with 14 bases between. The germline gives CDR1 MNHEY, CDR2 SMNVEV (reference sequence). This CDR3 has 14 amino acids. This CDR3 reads CASSPTNRVYGYTF. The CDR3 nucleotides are TGTGCCAGCAGTCCCACCAACAGGGTCTATGGCTACACCTTC.

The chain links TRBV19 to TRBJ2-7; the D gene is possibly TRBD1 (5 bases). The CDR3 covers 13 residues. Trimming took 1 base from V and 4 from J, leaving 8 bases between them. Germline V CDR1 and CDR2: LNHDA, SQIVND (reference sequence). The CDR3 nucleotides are TGTGCCAGTAGTATAGGACAGCAATACGAGCAGTACTTC. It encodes CASSIGQQYEQYF.

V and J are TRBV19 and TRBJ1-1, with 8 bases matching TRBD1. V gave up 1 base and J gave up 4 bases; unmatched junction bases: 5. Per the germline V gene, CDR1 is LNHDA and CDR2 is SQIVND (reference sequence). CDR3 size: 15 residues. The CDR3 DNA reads TGTGCCAGTAGTATAGGGGACAGGTGGGGCACTGAAGCTTTCTTT. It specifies CASSIGDRWGTEAFF.

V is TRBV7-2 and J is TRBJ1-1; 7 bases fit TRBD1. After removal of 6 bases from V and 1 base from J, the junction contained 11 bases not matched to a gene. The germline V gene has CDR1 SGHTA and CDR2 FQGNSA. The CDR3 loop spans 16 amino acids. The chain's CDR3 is CASRTTTGIGNTEAFF. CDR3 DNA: TGTGCCAGCAGAACTACGACAGGGATAGGGAACACTGAAGCTTTCTTT.

In DNA form, the CDR3 reads TGTGCCAGCAGCCCTGATGTCGGGGTAGAAAAACTGTTTTTT. Residues: CASSPDVGVEKLFF. The V and J genes are TRBV7-2 and TRBJ1-4; D call uncertain. V was shortened by 5 bases and J by 8 bases, with 15 bases between the two germline ends. The CDR3 contains 14 residues. Per the germline V gene, CDR1 is SGHTA and CDR2 is FQGNSA.

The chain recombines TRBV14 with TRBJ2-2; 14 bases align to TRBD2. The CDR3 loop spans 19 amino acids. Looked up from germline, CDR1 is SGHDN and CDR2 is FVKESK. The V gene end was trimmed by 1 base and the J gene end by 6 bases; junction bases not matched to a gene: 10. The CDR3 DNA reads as TGTGCCAGCAGCCAAGTCATTTGGGGACTAGCGGGAGATTCCGGGGAGCTGTTTTTT. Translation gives CASSQVIWGLAGDSGELFF.

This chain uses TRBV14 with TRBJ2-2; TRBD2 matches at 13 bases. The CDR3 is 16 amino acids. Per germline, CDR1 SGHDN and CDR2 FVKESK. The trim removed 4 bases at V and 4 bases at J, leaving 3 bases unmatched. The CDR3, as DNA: TGTGCCAGCAGCCGTAGACTAGCGGGAGGCACCGGGGAGCTGTTTTTT. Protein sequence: CASSRRLAGGTGELFF.

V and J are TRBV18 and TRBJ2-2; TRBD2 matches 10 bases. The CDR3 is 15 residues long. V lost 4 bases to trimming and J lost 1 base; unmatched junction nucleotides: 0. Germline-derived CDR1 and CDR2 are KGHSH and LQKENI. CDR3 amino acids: CASSRTSGNTGELFF. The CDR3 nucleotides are TGTGCCAGCTCACGGACTAGCGGGAACACCGGGGAGCTGTTTTTT.

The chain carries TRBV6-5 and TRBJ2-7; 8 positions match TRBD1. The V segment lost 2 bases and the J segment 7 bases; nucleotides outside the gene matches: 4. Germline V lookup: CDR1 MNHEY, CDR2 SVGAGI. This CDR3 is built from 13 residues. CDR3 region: CASSYEDRVEQYF. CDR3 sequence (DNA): TGTGCCAGCAGTTACGAGGACAGGGTTGAGCAGTACTTC.

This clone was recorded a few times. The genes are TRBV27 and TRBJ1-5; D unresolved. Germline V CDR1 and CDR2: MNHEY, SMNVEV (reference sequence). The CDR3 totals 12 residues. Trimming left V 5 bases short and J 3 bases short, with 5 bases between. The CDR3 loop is CASSRPNQPQHF. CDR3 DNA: TGTGCCAGCAGTCGTCCCAATCAGCCCCAGCATTTT.

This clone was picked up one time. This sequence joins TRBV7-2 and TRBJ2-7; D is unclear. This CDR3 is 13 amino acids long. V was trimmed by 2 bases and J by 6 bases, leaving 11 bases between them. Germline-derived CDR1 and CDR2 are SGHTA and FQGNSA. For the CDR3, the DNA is TGTGCCAGCAGCTTAACCCCCAGTGGCGAGCAGTACTTC. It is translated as CASSLTPSGEQYF.

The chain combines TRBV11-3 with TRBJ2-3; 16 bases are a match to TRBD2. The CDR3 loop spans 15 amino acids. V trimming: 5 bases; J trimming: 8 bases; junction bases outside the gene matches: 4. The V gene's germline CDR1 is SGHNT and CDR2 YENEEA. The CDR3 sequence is CASSPGLAGGSTQYF. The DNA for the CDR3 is TGTGCCAGCAGCCCGGGACTAGCGGGAGGGTCTACGCAGTATTTT.

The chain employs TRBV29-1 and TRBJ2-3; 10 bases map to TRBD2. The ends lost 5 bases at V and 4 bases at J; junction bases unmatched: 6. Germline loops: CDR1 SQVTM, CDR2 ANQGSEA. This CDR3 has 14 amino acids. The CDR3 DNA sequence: TGCAGCGTTAAAGCGGGAGGGCCCGCAGATACGCAGTATTTT. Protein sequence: CSVKAGGPADTQYF.

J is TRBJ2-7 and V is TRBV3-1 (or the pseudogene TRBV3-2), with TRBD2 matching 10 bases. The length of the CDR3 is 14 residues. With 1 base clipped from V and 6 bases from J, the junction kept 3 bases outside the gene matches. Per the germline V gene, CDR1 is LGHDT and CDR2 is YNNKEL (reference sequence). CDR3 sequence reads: CASSQGTSGVEQYF. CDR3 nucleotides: TGTGCCAGCAGCCAAGGTACTAGCGGGGTCGAGCAGTACTTC.

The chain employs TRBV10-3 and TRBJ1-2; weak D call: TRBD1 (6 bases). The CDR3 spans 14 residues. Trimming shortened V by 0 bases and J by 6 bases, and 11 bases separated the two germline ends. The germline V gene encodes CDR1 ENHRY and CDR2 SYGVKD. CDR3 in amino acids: CAISESYQGNGYTF. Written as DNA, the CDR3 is TGTGCCATCAGTGAGTCGTACCAGGGGAATGGCTACACCTTC.

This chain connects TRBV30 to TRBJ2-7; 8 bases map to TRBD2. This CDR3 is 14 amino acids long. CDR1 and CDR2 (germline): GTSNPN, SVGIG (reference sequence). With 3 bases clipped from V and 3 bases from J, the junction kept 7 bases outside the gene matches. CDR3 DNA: TGTGCCTGGAGGTTTAGCGGGACCAGCTACGAGCAGTACTTC. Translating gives CAWRFSGTSYEQYF.

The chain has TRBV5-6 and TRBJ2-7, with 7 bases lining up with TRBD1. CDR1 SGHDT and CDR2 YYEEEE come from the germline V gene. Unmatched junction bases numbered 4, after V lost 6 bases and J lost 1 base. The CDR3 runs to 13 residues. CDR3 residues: CASTRQGSYEQYF. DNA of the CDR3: TGTGCCAGCACTAGACAGGGTTCCTACGAGCAGTACTTC.

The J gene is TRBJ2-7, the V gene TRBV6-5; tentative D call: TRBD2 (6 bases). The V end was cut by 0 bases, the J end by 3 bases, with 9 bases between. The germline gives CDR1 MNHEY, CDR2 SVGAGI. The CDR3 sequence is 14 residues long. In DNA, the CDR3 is TGTGCCAGCAGTTACTCGGGGACTCGCTACGAGCAGTACTTC. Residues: CASSYSGTRYEQYF.

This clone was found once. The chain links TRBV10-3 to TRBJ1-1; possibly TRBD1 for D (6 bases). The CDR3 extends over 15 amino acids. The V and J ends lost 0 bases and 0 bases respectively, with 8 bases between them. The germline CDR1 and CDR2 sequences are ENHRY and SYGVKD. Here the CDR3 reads CAISESRGLNTEAFF. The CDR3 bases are TGTGCCATCAGTGAGTCGAGGGGGTTGAACACTGAAGCTTTCTTT.

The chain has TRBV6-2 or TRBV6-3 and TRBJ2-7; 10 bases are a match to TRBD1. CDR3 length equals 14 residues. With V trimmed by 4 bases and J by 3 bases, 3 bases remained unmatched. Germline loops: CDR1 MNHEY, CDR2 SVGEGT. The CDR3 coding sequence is TGTGCCAGCAGTTTGGGACAGGGGAGCTACGAGCAGTACTTC. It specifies CASSLGQGSYEQYF.

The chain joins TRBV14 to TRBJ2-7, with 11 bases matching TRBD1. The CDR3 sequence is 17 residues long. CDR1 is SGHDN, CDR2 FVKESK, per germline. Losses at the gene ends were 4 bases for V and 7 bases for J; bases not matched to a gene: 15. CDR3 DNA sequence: TGTGCCAGCAGCCCATCATGGGCGGGACAGGGGGGTCGGGAGCAGTACTTC. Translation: CASSPSWAGQGGREQYF.

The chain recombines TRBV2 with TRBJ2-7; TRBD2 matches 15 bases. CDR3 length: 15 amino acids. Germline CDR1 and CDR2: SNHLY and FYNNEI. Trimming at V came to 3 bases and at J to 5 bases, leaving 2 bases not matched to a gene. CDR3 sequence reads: CASSDGTSGRHEQYF. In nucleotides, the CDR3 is TGTGCCAGCAGTGACGGGACTAGCGGGAGGCACGAGCAGTACTTC.

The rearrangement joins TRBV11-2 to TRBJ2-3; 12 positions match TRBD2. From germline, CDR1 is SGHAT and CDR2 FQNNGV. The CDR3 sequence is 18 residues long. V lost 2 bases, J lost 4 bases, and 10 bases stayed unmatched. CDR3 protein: CASSLRPSGRGRADTQYF. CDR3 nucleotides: TGTGCCAGCAGCTTACGGCCTAGCGGGAGGGGACGGGCAGATACGCAGTATTTT.

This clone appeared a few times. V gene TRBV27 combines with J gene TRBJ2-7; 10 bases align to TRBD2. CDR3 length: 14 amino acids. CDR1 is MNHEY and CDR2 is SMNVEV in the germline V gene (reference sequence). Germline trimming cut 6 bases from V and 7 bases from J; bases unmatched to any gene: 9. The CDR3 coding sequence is TGTGCCAGCAGGGTGGCTAGCGGGAGTGGTGAGCAGTACTTC. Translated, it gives CASRVASGSGEQYF.

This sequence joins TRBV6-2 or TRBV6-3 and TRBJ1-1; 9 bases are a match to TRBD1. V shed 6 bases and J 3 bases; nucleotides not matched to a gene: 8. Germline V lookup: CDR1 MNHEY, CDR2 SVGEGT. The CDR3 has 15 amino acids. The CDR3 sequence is CASSRGGQGDTEAFF. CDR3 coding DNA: TGTGCCAGCAGCAGGGGGGGACAGGGTGACACTGAAGCTTTCTTT.